Shown below are 28 T cell receptor beta chains from a single sample sequenced in a study of CD8+ T cells in alopecia areata. RNA was extracted and reverse transcribed into cDNA as the sequencing template. Sequenced by immunoSEQ multiplex PCR; TCRdb stores in-frame clones only, minus some. The sample contains hundreds of thousands of clones, roughly two thirds of which appear only once. Material: CD4+ T cells sorted from blood, obtained at week 0. These receptors were taken from a human donor with alopecia areata.

This clone was found once. V and J are TRBV16 and TRBJ1-1, with unresolved D. Germline assignment: CDR1 KGHSY and CDR2 FQNENV. Trimming cost V 2 bases and J 1 base, with 11 bases left between them. The CDR3 sequence is 15 residues long. The CDR3 DNA is TGTGCCAGCAGCCAAGGCGAATTCCCGAACACTGAAGCTTTCTTT. Translating it yields CASSQGEFPNTEAFF. The complete variable domain, with remaining parts taken from reference TRBV16 and TRBJ1-1, reads GEEVAQTPKHLVRGEGQKAKLYCAPIKGHSYVFWYQQVLKNEFKFLISFQNENVFDETGMPKERFSAKCLPNSPCSLEIQATKLEDSAVYFCASSQGEFPNTEAFFGQGTRLTVV.

The chain employs TRBV29-1 and TRBJ1-1; 9 nucleotides agree with TRBD1. The CDR3 loop spans 12 amino acids. With V trimmed by 7 bases and J by 11 bases, 11 bases remained unmatched. Germline CDR1 and CDR2: SQVTM and ANQGSEA. CDR3 in DNA: TGCAGCGCAGACGGGGGGACAGGGTGGGCTTTCTTT. Encoded protein: CSADGGTGWAFF. Using reference TRBV29-1 and TRBJ1-1 for the parts outside the CDR3, the full variable domain is SAVISQKPSRDICQRGTSLTIQCQVDSQVTMMFWYRQQPGQSLTLIATANQGSEATYESGFVIDKFPISRPNLTFSTLTVSNMSPEDSSIYLCSADGGTGWAFFGQGTRLTVV.

The chain links TRBV29-1 to TRBJ2-5; 8 positions match TRBD1. Trimming took 7 bases from V and 5 from J; bases not matched to a gene: 9. Germline CDR1 reads SQVTM; CDR2 reads ANQGSEA. The length of the CDR3 is 13 residues. This CDR3 reads CSERTGLSETQYF. DNA of the CDR3: TGCAGCGAGAGGACAGGGCTAAGCGAGACCCAGTACTTC. The full variable domain, rest sourced from reference TRBV29-1 and TRBJ2-5, is SAVISQKPSRDICQRGTSLTIQCQVDSQVTMMFWYRQQPGQSLTLIATANQGSEATYESGFVIDKFPISRPNLTFSTLTVSNMSPEDSSIYLCSERTGLSETQYFGPGTRLLVL.

The chain joins TRBV29-1 to TRBJ1-2; 8 bases are a match to TRBD1. Germline CDR1 and CDR2: SQVTM and ANQGSEA. Unmatched junction bases numbered 7, after V lost 4 bases and J lost 6 bases. This CDR3 region has 13 residues. The CDR3 loop is CSVAGGAIDGYTF. The DNA for the CDR3 is TGCAGCGTTGCAGGGGGCGCGATTGATGGCTACACCTTC.

The rearrangement uses TRBV25-1 and TRBJ2-2; 7 bases agree with TRBD1. The CDR3 runs to 15 residues. Trimming cost V 1 base and J 4 bases; bases outside gene matches: 3. Germline CDR1 MGHDK, CDR2 SYGVNS. The CDR3 bases are TGTGCCAGCAGTGAATTTGGGACAGTCACCGGGGAGCTGTTTTTT. This sequence encodes CASSEFGTVTGELFF. The full variable domain, completed using reference TRBV25-1 and TRBJ2-2, is EADIYQTPRYLVIGTGKKITLECSQTMGHDKMYWYQQDPGMELHLIHYSYGVNSTEKGDLSSESTVSRIRTEHFPLTLESARPSHTSQYLCASSEFGTVTGELFFGEGSRLTVL.

The chain couples TRBV29-1 to TRBJ2-5; D gene ambiguous. The CDR3 spans 10 residues. Trimming shortened V by 7 bases and J by 3 bases, and 6 bases separated the two germline ends. Germline V gives CDR1 SQVTM, CDR2 ANQGSEA. The CDR3 here is CSAREETQYF. CDR3 DNA sequence: TGCAGCGCCCGAGAAGAGACCCAGTACTTC.

The rearrangement links TRBV4-2 to TRBJ1-2; a weak D match, TRBD1 (5 bases). The V gene lost 0 bases and the J gene lost 5 bases, with 10 bases spanning the gap. Per the germline V gene, CDR1 is LGHNA and CDR2 is YNFKEQ. The CDR3 loop spans 14 amino acids. The CDR3 loop is CASSQEAQEYGYTF. The CDR3 bases are TGTGCCAGCAGCCAAGAGGCACAGGAATATGGCTACACCTTC.

The chain carries TRBV25-1 and TRBJ1-5; TRBD1 agrees at 7 bases. The V gene end was trimmed by 3 bases and the J gene end by 9 bases; junction bases not matched to a gene: 5. This CDR3 has 13 amino acids. CDR1 and CDR2 (germline): MGHDK, SYGVNS. For the CDR3, the DNA is TGTGCCAGCAGTGAGACAGGGACACGGCCCCAGCATTTT. Translating gives CASSETGTRPQHF.

The chain combines TRBV6-5 with TRBJ1-2; 7 bases are a match to TRBD1. The germline gives CDR1 MNHEY, CDR2 SVGAGI. With 2 bases clipped from V and 8 bases from J, the junction kept 2 bases outside the gene matches. The CDR3 totals 12 residues. CDR3 nucleotide sequence: TGTGCCAGCAGTTACACAGGGGTGGGCTACACCTTC. Its translation: CASSYTGVGYTF.

The gene calls are TRBV6-6 and TRBJ1-5; no clear D. Germline V lookup: CDR1 MNHNY, CDR2 SVGAGI (reference sequence). The CDR3 consists of 15 residues. Trimming removed 5 bases at V and 5 bases at J, with 16 bases between. The chain's CDR3 is CASSPPSGLDQPQHF. The CDR3 DNA follows: TGTGCCAGCAGTCCCCCTTCAGGCCTTGATCAGCCCCAGCATTTT.

The rearrangement joins TRBV30 to TRBJ2-7; D is perhaps TRBD1 (5 bases). V gave up 3 bases and J gave up 4 bases, with 22 bases separating them. The CDR3 consists of 16 residues. Germline CDR1 reads GTSNPN; CDR2 reads SVGIG (reference sequence). Here the CDR3 DNA reads TGTGCCTGGAGCCGTACGGCGAGACAGACACATTACGAGCAGTACTTC. It translates to CAWSRTARQTHYEQYF.

The V call is TRBV4-2, the J call TRBJ2-5, with 8 bases lining up with TRBD2. V dropped 4 bases and J dropped 2; count of bases not matched to a gene: 6. CDR3 length: 15 residues. Germline lookup yields CDR1 LGHNA and CDR2 YNFKEQ. CDR3 nucleotide sequence: TGTGCCAGCAGCCGAGACGGGACTAGTCAAGAGACCCAGTACTTC. It codes for CASSRDGTSQETQYF.

The chain recombines TRBV11-2 with TRBJ1-1; no definite D call. Trimming stripped 5 bases from V and 4 bases from J, with 20 bases between. Per the germline V gene, CDR1 is SGHAT and CDR2 is FQNNGV. The CDR3 runs to 16 residues. The CDR3 bases are TGTGCCAGCAGCGGGCGACACCGACAAGGCGGCACTGAAGCTTTCTTT. Its protein product is CASSGRHRQGGTEAFF.

The chain recombines TRBV29-1 with TRBJ2-7; possibly TRBD2 for D (6 bases). The J call may be faulty, since TRBJ2-5 better matches the DNA end. The CDR3 is 13 amino acids. Germline V gives CDR1 SQVTM, CDR2 ANQGSEA. CDR3 sequence: CSVDPGGVETQYF. CDR3 bases: TGCAGCGTTGACCCCGGCGGGGTAGAGACCCAGTACTTC.

The J gene is TRBJ2-5, the V gene TRBV2; D call uncertain. The V end was cut by 4 bases, the J end by 4 bases, with 13 bases between. Germline CDR1 SNHLY, CDR2 FYNNEI. The CDR3 sequence is 14 residues long. The CDR3 DNA sequence: TGTGCCAGCAGTGCGGACCTCCTCGGAGAGACCCAGTACTTC. It encodes CASSADLLGETQYF.

This CDR3 reads CASSEGNLPPYNEQFF. As DNA, the CDR3 is TGTGCCAGCAGTGAAGGGAATCTACCCCCCTACAATGAGCAGTTCTTC. This chain connects TRBV6-1 to TRBJ2-1, with D unclear. Per the germline V gene, CDR1 is MNHNS and CDR2 is SASEGT. This CDR3 is 16 amino acids long. The ends were cut back, 1 base at V and 2 bases at J, with 12 bases in the middle.

As regards this clone: Other DNA sequences in this sample translate to the same CDR3. The V call is TRBV29-1, the J call TRBJ1-6; TRBD1 matches at 7 bases. V was pared by 4 bases and J by 3 bases, with 0 bases of the junction left unmatched. Per germline, CDR1 SQVTM and CDR2 ANQGSEA. The length of the CDR3 is 13 residues. CDR3 in amino acids: CSVGDSYNSPLHF. In nucleotides, the CDR3 is TGCAGCGTTGGGGACAGCTATAATTCACCCCTCCACTTT.

This sequence joins TRBV30 and TRBJ2-7; D unclear. This CDR3 comprises 15 residues. Trimming stripped 2 bases from V and 2 bases from J, with 16 bases between. Germline V CDR1 and CDR2: GTSNPN, SVGIG (reference sequence). This CDR3 is CAWSPGRSYTYEQYF. CDR3 sequence (DNA): TGTGCCTGGAGTCCCGGCAGGAGCTACACCTACGAGCAGTACTTC.

This clone was recorded a few times. V usage is TRBV7-9 and J usage is TRBJ1-1; 8 bases agree with TRBD1. The germline gives CDR1 SEHNR, CDR2 FQNEAQ (reference sequence). The length of the CDR3 is 15 residues. V shed 6 bases and J 0 bases; nucleotides not matched to a gene: 6. The CDR3 spells CASRIQTGVNTEAFF. CDR3 sequence (DNA): TGTGCCAGCAGGATACAGACAGGGGTGAACACTGAAGCTTTCTTT. Using reference TRBV7-9 and TRBJ1-1 for the parts outside the CDR3, the full variable domain is DTGVSQNPRHKITKRGQNVTFRCDPISEHNRLYWYRQTLGQGPEFLTYFQNEAQLEKSRLLSDRFSAERPKGSFSTLEIQRTEQGDSAMYLCASRIQTGVNTEAFFGQGTRLTVV.

The chain has TRBV29-1 and TRBJ2-5; D may be TRBD2 (6 bases). Trimming shortened V by 3 bases and J by 4 bases, and 12 bases separated the two germline ends. The germline V gene encodes CDR1 SQVTM and CDR2 ANQGSEA. The CDR3 spans 13 residues. As DNA, the CDR3 is TGCAGCGTTGACCCCGGCGGGGTAGAGACCCAGTACTTC. Amino acids: CSVDPGGVETQYF.

The V call is TRBV5-1, the J call TRBJ2-7, with 8 nucleotides matching TRBD2. Per germline, CDR1 SGHRS and CDR2 YFSETQ. The V gene end was trimmed by 0 bases and the J gene end by 7 bases; junction bases not matched to a gene: 9. This CDR3 has 15 amino acids. Written as DNA, the CDR3 is TGCGCCAGCAGCTTGGGACTAGCGTGGCTCGGGGAGCAGTACTTC. Translated: CASSLGLAWLGEQYF.

This chain connects TRBV7-2 to TRBJ1-2; weak D call: TRBD1 (5 bases). CDR1 SGHTA and CDR2 FQGNSA come from the germline V gene. Trimming shortened V by 0 bases and J by 8 bases, and 13 bases separated the two germline ends. This CDR3 spans 14 amino acids. CDR3 loop: CASSLARDDGGYTF. CDR3 nucleotide sequence: TGTGCCAGCAGCTTAGCGCGGGACGACGGCGGCTACACCTTC.

The chain carries TRBV2 and TRBJ2-1, with a possible D match to TRBD2 (5 bases). V lost 6 bases and J 3 bases, leaving 12 bases between the germline ends. Germline assignment: CDR1 SNHLY and CDR2 FYNNEI. CDR3 length equals 14 residues. DNA for the CDR3: TGTGCCAGCAGGGGCACGGGGAGCTACAATGAGCAGTTCTTC. Amino acid sequence: CASRGTGSYNEQFF.

This chain connects TRBV7-6 to TRBJ2-5, with D perhaps being TRBD1 or TRBD2 (5 bases each). Germline CDR1 reads SGHVS; CDR2 reads FNYEAQ. The CDR3 is 12 amino acids. The germline V and J ends were trimmed by 5 bases and 8 bases, with 12 bases remaining between them. This chain's CDR3 is CASSRRDGTQYF. CDR3 in DNA: TGTGCCAGCAGCCGACGGGACGGAACCCAGTACTTC.

There are a few counts of this clone. The chain joins TRBV10-3 to TRBJ2-3, with 8 bases that match TRBD2. The V and J ends lost 2 bases and 0 bases, in that order; junction bases with no gene match: 7. The CDR3 is made up of 17 amino acids. Germline CDR1 and CDR2: ENHRY and SYGVKD. The DNA for the CDR3 is TGTGCCATCAGTGAGCCGTTTAGCGGGGCTAGCACAGATACGCAGTATTTT. Its translation: CAISEPFSGASTDTQYF.

The chain combines TRBV2 with TRBJ1-2; D is ambiguous. Germline V gene sequence: CDR1 SNHLY, CDR2 FYNNEI. The CDR3 loop spans 13 amino acids. V lost 2 bases to trimming and J lost 0 bases, with 4 bases between them. The chain's CDR3 is CASSETANYGYTF. The CDR3 DNA follows: TGTGCCAGCAGTGAAACGGCTAACTATGGCTACACCTTC.

The V gene is TRBV14, the J gene TRBJ1-2, with D maybe TRBD1 (6 bases). This CDR3 spans 15 amino acids. Germline-derived CDR1 and CDR2 are SGHDN and FVKESK. V gave up 0 bases and J gave up 7 bases, with 15 bases separating them. The CDR3 region is CASSQDPGGERGYTF. The CDR3 region has the DNA TGTGCCAGCAGCCAAGATCCCGGGGGCGAGCGTGGCTACACCTTC.

This clone was observed a handful of times. The DNA of the CDR3 is TGTGCCAGCAGGGTGACGAGGGCGAACACTGAAGCTTTCTTT. It codes for CASRVTRANTEAFF. The gene calls are TRBV7-9 and TRBJ1-1, with unresolved D. The germline gives CDR1 SEHNR, CDR2 FQNEAQ (reference sequence). The CDR3 has 14 residues. V was pared by 6 bases and J by 1 base, with 12 bases between.